The 9 T cell receptor beta chains listed next were all sequenced from one sample in a study of OX40 agonist ivuxolimab in advanced cancers. Libraries were prepared by immunoSEQ multiplex PCR; TCRdb keeps only in-frame clonotypes and omits some of them. The sample carries 60,000 or so clones, approximately 88% recorded once. The sample was CD4+ or CD8+ T cells sorted from blood, taken in a trial of the OX40 agonist ivuxolimab. All receptors derive from an adult with an advanced solid tumor such as melanoma, head and neck, liver or kidney cancer.

The chain employs TRBV10-1 and TRBJ1-3; 7 bases map to TRBD1. The V gene end was trimmed by 0 bases and the J gene end by 0 bases; junction bases not matched to a gene: 5. The CDR3 runs to 17 residues. Germline CDR1 reads WNHNN; CDR2 reads SYGVQD (reference sequence). This chain's CDR3 is CASSESRTGFSGNTIYF. As DNA, the CDR3 is TGCGCCAGCAGTGAGTCTAGGACAGGTTTCTCTGGAAACACCATATATTTT.

The rearrangement links TRBV30 to TRBJ2-7; D possibly corresponds to TRBD2 (6 bases). CDR3 length equals 14 residues. The germline gives CDR1 GTSNPN, CDR2 SVGIG (reference sequence). V lost 3 bases to trimming and J lost 0 bases, with 12 bases between them. This chain's CDR3 is CAWRGLLSSYEQYF. In DNA, the CDR3 is TGTGCCTGGAGAGGACTACTCAGCTCCTACGAGCAGTACTTC. Combining the CDR3 with reference TRBV30 and TRBJ2-7 gives the whole variable domain SQTIHQWPATLVQPVGSPLSLECTVEGTSNPNLYWYRQAAGRGLQLLFYSVGIGQISSEVPQNLSASRPQDRQFILSSKKLLLSDSGFYLCAWRGLLSSYEQYFGPGTRLTVT.

The chain has TRBV25-1 and TRBJ2-5, with 8 bases lining up with TRBD1. The length of the CDR3 is 14 residues. Germline lookup yields CDR1 MGHDK and CDR2 SYGVNS. Germline trimming cut 5 bases from V and 4 bases from J; bases unmatched to any gene: 6. The CDR3 reads CASSQPTGVETQYF. CDR3 bases: TGTGCCAGCAGTCAACCGACAGGGGTAGAGACCCAGTACTTC.

This rearrangement joins TRBV5-1 to TRBJ1-1, with 7 bases identical to TRBD1. V lost 4 bases and J lost 2; bases outside the gene matches: 8. This CDR3 contains 15 residues. CDR1 is SGHRS, CDR2 YFSETQ, per germline. Here the CDR3 reads CASSPPGQLNTEAFF. The CDR3 nucleotides are TGCGCCAGCAGCCCCCCGGGACAGTTAAACACTGAAGCTTTCTTT.

The genes are TRBV6-5 and TRBJ2-7; tentatively, D is TRBD2 (5 bases). The ends were cut back, 8 bases at V and 3 bases at J, with 5 bases in the middle. The CDR3 is 10 amino acids. Looked up from germline, CDR1 is MNHEY and CDR2 is SVGAGI. Here the CDR3 reads CASRDYEQYF. CDR3 coding DNA: TGTGCCAGCCGGGACTACGAGCAGTACTTC.

The chain uses TRBV28 and TRBJ2-1; 12 bases fit TRBD2. Trimming cost V 10 bases and J 9 bases; bases outside gene matches: 7. CDR1 and CDR2 (germline): MDHEN, SYDVKM. The length of the CDR3 is 13 residues. The CDR3 spells CAILAGGKSEQFF. The CDR3 DNA sequence: TGTGCCATCCTAGCGGGAGGGAAGAGTGAGCAGTTCTTC.

The rearrangement joins TRBV4-1 to TRBJ1-3; D unclear. CDR3 length: 12 residues. V lost 0 bases, J lost 4 bases, and 1 base lay in between. CDR1 and CDR2 (germline): MGHRA, YSYEKL. The CDR3 nucleotides read TGCGCCAGCAGCCAAGAAGGAAACACCATATATTTT. Translating gives CASSQEGNTIYF.

This clone was counted once. This chain connects TRBV5-6 to TRBJ2-2, with D maybe TRBD1 (6 bases). Germline assignment: CDR1 SGHDT and CDR2 YYEEEE. The germline V and J ends were trimmed by 0 bases and 6 bases, with 9 bases remaining between them. The CDR3 is 14 residues long. DNA of the CDR3: TGTGCCAGCAGCTTGGGAAAGGGGGCCGGGGAGCTGTTTTTT. Its translation is CASSLGKGAGELFF.

The rearrangement joins TRBV5-4 to TRBJ1-6, with 8 bases aligning to TRBD1. CDR3 size: 17 residues. Germline CDR1 is SGHNT and CDR2 is YYREEE (reference sequence). The V gene end was trimmed by 0 bases and the J gene end by 7 bases; junction bases not matched to a gene: 9. As DNA, the CDR3 is TGTGCCAGCAGCTTGGGGGGATCACAGGGGGGCAATTCACCCCTCCACTTT. As protein: CASSLGGSQGGNSPLHF.